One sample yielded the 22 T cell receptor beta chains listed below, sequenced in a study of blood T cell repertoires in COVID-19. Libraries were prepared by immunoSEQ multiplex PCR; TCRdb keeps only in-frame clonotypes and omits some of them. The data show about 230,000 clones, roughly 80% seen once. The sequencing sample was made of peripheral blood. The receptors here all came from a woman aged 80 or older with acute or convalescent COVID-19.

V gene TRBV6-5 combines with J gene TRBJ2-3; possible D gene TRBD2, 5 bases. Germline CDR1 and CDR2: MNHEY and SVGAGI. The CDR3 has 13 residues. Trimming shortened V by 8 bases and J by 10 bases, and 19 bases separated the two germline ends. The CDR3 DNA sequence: TGTGCCAGCTGGGTCTGGCGGGCGAACTCGCAGTATTTT. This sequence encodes CASWVWRANSQYF.

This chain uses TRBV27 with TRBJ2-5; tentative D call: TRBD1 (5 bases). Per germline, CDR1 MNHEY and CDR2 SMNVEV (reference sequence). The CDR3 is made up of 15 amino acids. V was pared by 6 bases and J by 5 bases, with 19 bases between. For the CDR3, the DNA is TGTGCCAGCAGCCTCTCCACAGGCCTCGGGGAGACCCAGTACTTC. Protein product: CASSLSTGLGETQYF.

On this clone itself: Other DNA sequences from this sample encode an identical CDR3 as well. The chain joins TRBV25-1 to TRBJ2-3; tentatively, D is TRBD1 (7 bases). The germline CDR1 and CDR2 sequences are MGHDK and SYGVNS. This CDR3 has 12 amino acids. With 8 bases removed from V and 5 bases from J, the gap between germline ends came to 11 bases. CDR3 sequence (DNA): TGTGCCAGCGGAGGGGGCGTAGATACGCAGTATTTT. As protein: CASGGGVDTQYF.

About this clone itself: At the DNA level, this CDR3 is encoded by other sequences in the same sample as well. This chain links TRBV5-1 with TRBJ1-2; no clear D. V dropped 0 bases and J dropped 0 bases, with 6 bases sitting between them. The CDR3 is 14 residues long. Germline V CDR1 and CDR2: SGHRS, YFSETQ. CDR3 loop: CASSLGEANYGYTF. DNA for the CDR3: TGCGCCAGCAGCTTGGGCGAAGCTAACTATGGCTACACCTTC.

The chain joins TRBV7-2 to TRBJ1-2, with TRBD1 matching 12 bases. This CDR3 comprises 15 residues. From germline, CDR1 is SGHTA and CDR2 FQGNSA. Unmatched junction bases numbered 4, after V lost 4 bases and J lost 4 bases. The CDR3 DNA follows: TGTGCCAGCAGCTCGGGGACAGGGGGCACCTATGGCTACACCTTC. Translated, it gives CASSSGTGGTYGYTF.

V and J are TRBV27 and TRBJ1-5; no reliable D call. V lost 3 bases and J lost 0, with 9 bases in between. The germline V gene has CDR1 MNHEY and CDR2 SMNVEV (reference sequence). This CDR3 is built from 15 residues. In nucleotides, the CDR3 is TGTGCCAGCAGTTTTGGAGGAAATAGCAATCAGCCCCAGCATTTT. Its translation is CASSFGGNSNQPQHF.

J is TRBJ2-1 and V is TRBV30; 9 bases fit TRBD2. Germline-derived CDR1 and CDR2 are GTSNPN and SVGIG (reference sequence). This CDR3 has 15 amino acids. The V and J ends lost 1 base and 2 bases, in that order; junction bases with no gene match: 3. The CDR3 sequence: CAWSERGAAYNEQFF. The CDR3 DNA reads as TGTGCCTGGAGTGAGCGGGGGGCCGCCTACAATGAGCAGTTCTTC.

CDR3 sequence: CASSRGGQGSGNTIYF. In DNA form, the CDR3 reads TGTGCCAGCAGCCGGGGGGGACAGGGGTCTGGAAACACCATATATTTT. The chain uses TRBV5-4 and TRBJ1-3, with TRBD1 matching over 10 bases. Germline CDR1 reads SGHNT; CDR2 reads YYREEE (reference sequence). This CDR3 is 16 amino acids long. J was trimmed by 1 base and V by 4 bases; bases with no gene match: 5.

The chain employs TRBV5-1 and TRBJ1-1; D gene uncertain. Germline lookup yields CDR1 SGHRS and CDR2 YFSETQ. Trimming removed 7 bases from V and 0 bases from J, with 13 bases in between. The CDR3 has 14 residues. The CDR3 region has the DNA TGCGCCAGCCAAGAGACGGGATTGAACACTGAAGCTTTCTTT. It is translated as CASQETGLNTEAFF.

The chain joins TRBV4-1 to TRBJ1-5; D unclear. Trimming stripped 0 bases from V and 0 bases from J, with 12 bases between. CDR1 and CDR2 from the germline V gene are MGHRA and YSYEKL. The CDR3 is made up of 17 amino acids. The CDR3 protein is CASSQDLAEHSNQPQHF. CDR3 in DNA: TGCGCCAGCAGCCAAGATTTAGCAGAGCATAGCAATCAGCCCCAGCATTTT.

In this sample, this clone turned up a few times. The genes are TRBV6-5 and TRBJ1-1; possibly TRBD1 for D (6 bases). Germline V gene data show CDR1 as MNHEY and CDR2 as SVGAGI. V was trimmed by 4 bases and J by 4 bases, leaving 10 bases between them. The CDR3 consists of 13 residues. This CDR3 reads CASSSTGSTEAFF. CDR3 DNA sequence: TGTGCCAGCAGTTCTACAGGGAGCACTGAAGCTTTCTTT.

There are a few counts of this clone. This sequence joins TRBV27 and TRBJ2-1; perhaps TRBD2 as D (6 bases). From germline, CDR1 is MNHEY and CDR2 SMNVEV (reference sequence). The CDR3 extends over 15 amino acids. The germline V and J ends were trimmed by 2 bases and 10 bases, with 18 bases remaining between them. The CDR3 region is CASSLGGNKGNEQFF. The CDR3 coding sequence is TGTGCCAGCAGTTTAGGGGGGAATAAAGGGAACGAGCAGTTCTTC.

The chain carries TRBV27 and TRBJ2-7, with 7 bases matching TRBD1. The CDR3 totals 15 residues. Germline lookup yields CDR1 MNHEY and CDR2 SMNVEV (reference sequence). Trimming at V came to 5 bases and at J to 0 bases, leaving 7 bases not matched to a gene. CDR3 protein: CASSRNRDSSYEQYF. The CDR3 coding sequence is TGTGCCAGCAGTCGCAACCGGGACAGCTCCTACGAGCAGTACTTC.

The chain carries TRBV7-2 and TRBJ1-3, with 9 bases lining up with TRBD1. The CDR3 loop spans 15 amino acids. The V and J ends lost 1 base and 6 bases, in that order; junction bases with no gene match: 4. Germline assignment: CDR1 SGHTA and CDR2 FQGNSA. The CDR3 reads CASSLEGQGTNTIYF. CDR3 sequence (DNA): TGTGCCAGCAGCTTAGAAGGACAGGGGACAAACACCATATATTTT.

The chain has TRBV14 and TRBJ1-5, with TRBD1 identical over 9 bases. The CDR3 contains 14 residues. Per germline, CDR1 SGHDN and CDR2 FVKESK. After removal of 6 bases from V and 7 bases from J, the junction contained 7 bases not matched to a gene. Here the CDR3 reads CASRQGAFWQPQHF. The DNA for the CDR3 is TGTGCCAGCAGACAGGGGGCCTTCTGGCAGCCCCAGCATTTT.

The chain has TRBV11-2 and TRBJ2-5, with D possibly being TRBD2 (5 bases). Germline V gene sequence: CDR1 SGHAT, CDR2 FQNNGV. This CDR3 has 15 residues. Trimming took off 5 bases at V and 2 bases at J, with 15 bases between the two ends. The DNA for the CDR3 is TGTGCCAGCAGCCTCTCTGGGGAGCTACAAGAGACCCAGTACTTC. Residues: CASSLSGELQETQYF.

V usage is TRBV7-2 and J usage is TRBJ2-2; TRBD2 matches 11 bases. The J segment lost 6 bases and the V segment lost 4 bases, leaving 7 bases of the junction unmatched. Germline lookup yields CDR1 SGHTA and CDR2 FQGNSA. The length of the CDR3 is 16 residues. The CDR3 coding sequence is TGTGCCAGCAGCTCGGCCGGGACTAGCGGTTCCGGGGAGCTGTTTTTT. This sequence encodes CASSSAGTSGSGELFF.

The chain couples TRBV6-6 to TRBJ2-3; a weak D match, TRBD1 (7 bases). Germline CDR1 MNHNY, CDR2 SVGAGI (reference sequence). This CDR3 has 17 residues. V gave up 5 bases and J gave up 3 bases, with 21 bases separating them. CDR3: CASSRSATGRMTDTQYF. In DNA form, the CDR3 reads TGTGCCAGCAGTCGGTCGGCGACAGGGAGGATGACAGATACGCAGTATTTT.

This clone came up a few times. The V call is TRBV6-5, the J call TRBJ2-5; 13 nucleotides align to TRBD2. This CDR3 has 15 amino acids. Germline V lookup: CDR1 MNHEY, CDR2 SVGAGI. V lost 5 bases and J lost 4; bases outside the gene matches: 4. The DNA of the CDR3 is TGTGCCAGCAGTAACCGACTAGCGGGGGGAGAGACCCAGTACTTC. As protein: CASSNRLAGGETQYF.

CDR3 sequence: CASSSDREETQYF. The CDR3 DNA reads TGTGCCAGCAGCTCGGACAGGGAAGAGACCCAGTACTTC. The rearrangement joins TRBV3-1 (or the pseudogene TRBV3-2) to TRBJ2-5; the match to TRBD1 covers 8 bases. The CDR3 extends over 13 amino acids. The junction had 2 bases not matched to a gene; V was cut back by 5 bases and J by 3 bases. The germline V gene encodes CDR1 LGHDT and CDR2 YNNKEL (reference sequence).

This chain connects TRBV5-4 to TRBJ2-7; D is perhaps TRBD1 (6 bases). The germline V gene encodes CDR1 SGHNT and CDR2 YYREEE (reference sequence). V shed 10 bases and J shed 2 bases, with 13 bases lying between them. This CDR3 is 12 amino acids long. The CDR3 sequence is CAPNRDPYEQYF. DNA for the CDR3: TGTGCCCCCAACAGGGACCCCTACGAGCAGTACTTC.

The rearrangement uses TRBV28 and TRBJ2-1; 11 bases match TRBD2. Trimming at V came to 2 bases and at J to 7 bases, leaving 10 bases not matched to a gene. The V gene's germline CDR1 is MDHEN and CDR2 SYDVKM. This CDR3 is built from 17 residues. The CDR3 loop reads CASSLPTLAGDRNEQFF. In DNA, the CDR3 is TGTGCCAGCAGTTTACCGACACTAGCGGGAGATAGGAATGAGCAGTTCTTC.